The entry below describes one TCR beta chain. This sample was included in a study of blood T cell repertoires in COVID-19. The overall study: Acute-phase and convalescent COVID-19 samples originated in the United States, Italy and Spain.

Repertoires were generated with immunoSEQ multiplex PCR, while TCRdb's copy carries only in-frame clones and drops some. The data show nearly 95,000 clones, around 87% seen once. Germline loops: CDR1 KGHSH, CDR2 LQKENI. V lost 3 bases and J 0 bases, leaving 7 bases between the germline ends. The length of the CDR3 is 14 residues. The rearrangement joins TRBV18 to TRBJ2-3; D call uncertain. Material for sequencing was peripheral blood. This receptor was taken from a human donor with acute or convalescent COVID-19. The donor label of this sample is uncertain. CDR3 in DNA: TGTGCCAGCTCACCGGCTGCTAGCACAGATACGCAGTATTTT. Translating gives CASSPAASTDTQYF.